The present entry profiles one TCR beta chain with its context. Its target is unknown. This sample was included in a study of vaccination effects on CD4 cells after COVID-19. The CDR3 has 14 amino acids. The V end lost 1 base, the J end lost 8 bases, and 14 bases lay between the germline ends. Per the germline V gene, CDR1 is MNHNS and CDR2 is SASEGT. Profiled with immunoSEQ multiplex PCR; TCRdb holds only in-frame clones, not every one. The profile shows about 45,000 clones, just over 70% of them singletons. Culturing for more than 9 days preceded CD4+ T cell isolation. Two doses of either BNT162b2 or mRNA-1273 were given to each participant.

The chain links TRBV6-1 to TRBJ1-2, with D tentatively TRBD1 (6 bases). The TCR comes from a human donor who received a COVID-19 vaccine. This material consisted of CD4+ T cells from PBMCs cultured without peptide, taken after COVID-19 vaccination. Here the CDR3 reads CASSEGGRSDGYTF. The CDR3 DNA reads TGTGCCAGCAGTGAAGGGGGGCGGTCTGACGGCTACACCTTC.